This TCR beta chain was captured in a study of identical twins. Study-level results: With abundant cord blood beta clonotypes, insertions were fewer; memory repertoires showed no such pattern.

A note on this clonotype: The target antigen is unknown.

V lost 3 bases and J lost 1, with 9 bases in between. Per germline, CDR1 LGHDT and CDR2 YNNKEL (reference sequence). This CDR3 has 14 amino acids. Template switching added a universal primer binding site, and final cDNA carried unique molecular identifiers. One entry per CDR3 protein, called by TCRdb with MiXCR from the 5' RACE reads. The sample holds about 890,000 distinct CDR3 sequences; around an eighth are singletons and the top ten take around 1.5%. These data also featured in a second study, about yellow fever vaccine responses in identical twins.

The specimen sequenced was PBMCs. The clonotype originates from a woman under 30 in good health. The V call is TRBV3-1, the J call TRBJ1-2; perhaps TRBD1 as D (6 bases). CDR3 region: CASSQGQINYGYTF. The CDR3 DNA follows: TGTGCCAGCAGCCAGGGACAAATTAACTATGGCTACACCTTC.